These 26 T cell receptor beta chains originate from one sample sequenced in a study of shared clonotypes between healthy human individuals (dated by TCRdb to the early 2020s). Libraries were prepared through the immunoSEQ multiplex PCR assay. Here the immuneACCESS table is served through TCRdb, limited to in-frame sequences with V and J called. Missing clones are a known gap in these copies; in checked studies unresolved V genes cover under half, and the rest lacks a known reason. Across this sample there are roughly 200,000 clones, with 66% seen only once. The biggest ten clones account for over 9.5% of the sample. Sequenced: memory CD4+ T cells sorted from blood. The label giving this sample's cell subset or site can be read as: CD45RA-negative fraction. Receptor source: a man aged 25-40 years in good health.

The chain combines TRBV7-2 with TRBJ1-1; a weak D match, TRBD1 (6 bases). Trimming took off 5 bases at V and 1 base at J, with 8 bases between the two ends. Germline CDR1 is SGHTA and CDR2 is FQGNSA. CDR3 length: 13 residues. CDR3 in amino acids: CASSPQGNTEAFF. CDR3 nucleotide sequence: TGTGCCAGCAGCCCACAGGGGAACACTGAAGCTTTCTTT.

This sequence joins TRBV29-1 and TRBJ2-5; D perhaps matches TRBD1 (7 bases). This CDR3 has 13 amino acids. Trimming removed 7 bases from V and 7 bases from J, with 19 bases in between. Germline V gene lookup returns CDR1 SQVTM and CDR2 ANQGSEA. In nucleotides, the CDR3 is TGCAGCGCACGTCCTGGACAGGAGGGGACCCAGTACTTC. The encoded protein is CSARPGQEGTQYF.

This chain joins TRBV5-5 and TRBJ2-3, with D maybe TRBD2 (7 bases). Per the germline V gene, CDR1 is SGHKS and CDR2 is YYEKEE (reference sequence). The CDR3 extends over 12 amino acids. Trimming took 6 bases from V and 9 from J, leaving 14 bases between them. The CDR3 region has the DNA TGTGCCAGCACCCAGAGGGGGGGAACGCAGTATTTT. Residues: CASTQRGGTQYF.

CDR3 sequence: CASSLELDAGELFF. In nucleotides, the CDR3 is TGTGCCAGCAGCTTAGAACTTGATGCCGGGGAGCTGTTTTTT. The rearrangement joins TRBV5-5 to TRBJ2-2; D call uncertain. The CDR3 has 14 residues. Trimming shortened V by 2 bases and J by 6 bases, and 11 bases separated the two germline ends. CDR1 is SGHKS and CDR2 is YYEKEE in the germline V gene (reference sequence).

The rearrangement uses TRBV20-1 and TRBJ2-5, with D unresolved. Germline lookup yields CDR1 DFQATT and CDR2 SNEGSKA (reference sequence). The CDR3 runs 11 residues. V was shortened by 4 bases and J by 0 bases, with 3 bases between the two germline ends. The CDR3 DNA is TGCAGTGCTACCAACCAAGAGACCCAGTACTTC. Protein product: CSATNQETQYF.

The CDR3 loop is CASSLDASRAKNIQYF. The CDR3 DNA follows: TGTGCCAGCAGCTTAGACGCGTCACGGGCCAAAAACATTCAGTACTTC. The rearrangement links TRBV11-3 to TRBJ2-4; D is unresolved. Trimming cost V 0 bases and J 1 base, with 10 bases left between them. Germline V lookup: CDR1 SGHNT, CDR2 YENEEA. The CDR3 consists of 16 residues.

The gene calls are TRBV7-2 and TRBJ2-1, with TRBD2 identical over 7 bases. Germline CDR1 reads SGHTA; CDR2 reads FQGNSA. This CDR3 is built from 15 residues. The ends lost 3 bases at V and 1 base at J; junction bases unmatched: 3. CDR3 residues: CASSLAGASYNEQFF. CDR3 sequence (DNA): TGTGCCAGCAGCTTGGCGGGAGCTTCCTACAATGAGCAGTTCTTC.

A remark on this clone: No DNA is shown, since the ends of the CDR3 on it are uncertain; the CDR3 is the one TCRdb lists. The gene calls are TRBV6-5 and TRBJ1-1; TRBD1 is the table's D call and was not checked against the DNA. Germline CDR1 and CDR2: MNHEY and SVGAGI. From its first to its last residue, the CDR3 has 11 amino acids. CDR3 sequence reads: CASMVGQGTFF.

This clone was seen a handful of times. The chain has TRBV9 and TRBJ2-7; TRBD2 matches 8 bases. This CDR3 contains 16 residues. The J segment lost 5 bases and the V segment lost 0 bases, leaving 10 bases of the junction unmatched. Germline V gene lookup returns CDR1 SGDLS and CDR2 YYNGEE. Here the CDR3 DNA reads TGTGCCAGCAGCGTAGCTACGTCCGGGAGGGCCGACGAGCAGTACTTC. Protein: CASSVATSGRADEQYF.

The gene calls are TRBV25-1 and TRBJ2-7; 7 bases are a match to TRBD2. With 1 base clipped from V and 4 bases from J, the junction kept 7 bases outside the gene matches. The CDR3 contains 15 residues. CDR1 MGHDK and CDR2 SYGVNS come from the germline V gene. The chain's CDR3 is CASSESGDGGYEQYF. Written as DNA, the CDR3 is TGTGCCAGCAGTGAATCCGGGGACGGGGGGTACGAGCAGTACTTC.

This clone appeared a few times. The rearrangement links TRBV10-3 to TRBJ2-5; D ambiguous. The germline CDR1 and CDR2 sequences are ENHRY and SYGVKD. CDR3 length equals 12 residues. V was cut by 4 bases and J by 1 base, with 4 bases left in between. CDR3 protein: CAISGFQETQYF. The CDR3 region has the DNA TGTGCCATCAGTGGGTTCCAAGAGACCCAGTACTTC.

The CDR3 DNA sequence: TGTGCCAGCAGTAGGCGTGGCACAGATACGCAGTATTTT. Amino acid sequence: CASSRRGTDTQYF. The V and J genes are TRBV27 and TRBJ2-3; D unresolved. CDR3 length: 13 amino acids. Per the germline V gene, CDR1 is MNHEY and CDR2 is SMNVEV (reference sequence). Trimming cost V 5 bases and J 1 base, with 7 bases left between them.

The rearrangement joins TRBV7-8 to TRBJ1-2; D is ambiguous. CDR3 length equals 12 residues. CDR1 is SGHVS and CDR2 is FQNEAQ in the germline V gene. Trimming took off 1 base at V and 8 bases at J, with 8 bases between the two ends. In DNA form, the CDR3 reads TGTGCCAGCAGCTTAGTTCAAGGGGGCTACACCTTC. Its translation: CASSLVQGGYTF.

This chain joins TRBV9 and TRBJ2-2, with 8 bases matching TRBD2. Germline lookup yields CDR1 SGDLS and CDR2 YYNGEE. The length of the CDR3 is 16 residues. J gave up 0 bases and V 6 bases, and 7 bases lay outside the gene matches. Here the CDR3 reads CASNRIAGPNTGELFF. CDR3 coding DNA: TGTGCCAGCAATCGCATAGCGGGACCGAACACCGGGGAGCTGTTTTTT.

This chain links TRBV28 with TRBJ2-1; TRBD1 is a possible D gene (6 bases). CDR1 MDHEN and CDR2 SYDVKM come from the germline V gene. The CDR3 runs 10 residues. Trimming shortened V by 6 bases and J by 15 bases, and 12 bases separated the two germline ends. DNA of the CDR3: TGTGCCAGCAGCCACAGGGAGAGGTTCTTC. Encoded protein: CASSHRERFF.

The chain uses TRBV5-6 and TRBJ2-1; no clear D gene. The CDR3 loop spans 12 amino acids. Deletions cut 4 bases from V and 11 bases from J, with 13 bases between. Germline loops: CDR1 SGHDT, CDR2 YYEEEE. The CDR3 DNA is TGTGCCAGCAGCATTGGCCTTCAAAAGCAGTTCTTC. As protein: CASSIGLQKQFF. Looking up the rest from reference TRBV5-6 and TRBJ2-1 gives the full variable domain: DAGVTQSPTHLIKTRGQQVTLRCSPKSGHDTVSWYQQALGQGPQFIFQYYEEEERQRGNFPDRFSGHQFPNYSSELNVNALLLGDSALYLCASSIGLQKQFFGPGTRLTVL.

CDR3 sequence (DNA): TGTGCCAGCAGCGTAGGGTTTCAGAACACTGAAGCTTTCTTT. It translates to CASSVGFQNTEAFF. The gene calls are TRBV9 and TRBJ1-1; D is undetermined. Germline lookup yields CDR1 SGDLS and CDR2 YYNGEE. The CDR3 has 14 amino acids. Trimming cost V 0 bases and J 1 base, with 7 bases left between them.

The gene calls are TRBV7-2 and TRBJ2-1, with D possibly TRBD2 on 5 matching bases. CDR3 length: 12 residues. Germline assignment: CDR1 SGHTA and CDR2 FQGNSA. Trimming took off 5 bases at V and 7 bases at J, with 9 bases between the two ends. CDR3 sequence: CASSPAGNEQFF. CDR3 bases: TGTGCCAGCAGCCCCGCGGGTAATGAGCAGTTCTTC. The full variable domain, in which reference TRBV7-2 and TRBJ2-1 provide the parts outside the CDR3, is GAGVSQSPSNKVTEKGKDVELRCDPISGHTALYWYRQSLGQGLEFLIYFQGNSAPDKSGLPSDRFSAERTGGSVSTLTIQRTQQEDSAVYLCASSPAGNEQFFGPGTRLTVL.

This clone has a handful of counts. This chain connects TRBV9 to TRBJ1-1; D is uncertain. Deletions cut 4 bases from V and 3 bases from J, with 10 bases between. CDR3 length: 13 residues. CDR1 is SGDLS and CDR2 is YYNGEE in the germline V gene. The CDR3 DNA sequence: TGTGCCAGCAGCTCACGATCCGACACTGAAGCTTTCTTT. Residues: CASSSRSDTEAFF.

The chain is built from TRBV6-5 and TRBJ2-2; TRBD2 might be the D (5 bases). V dropped 2 bases and J dropped 1 base, with 11 bases sitting between them. The germline CDR1 and CDR2 sequences are MNHEY and SVGAGI. The CDR3 consists of 16 residues. The CDR3 protein is CASSYRTSGNTGELFF. The CDR3 nucleotides are TGTGCCAGCAGTTACAGGACTTCCGGGAACACCGGGGAGCTGTTTTTT.

The chain couples TRBV9 to TRBJ2-3; D possibly uses TRBD1 or TRBD2 (7 bases each). CDR3 length: 15 amino acids. V shed 4 bases and J shed 4 bases, with 16 bases lying between them. Per the germline V gene, CDR1 is SGDLS and CDR2 is YYNGEE. CDR3 sequence reads: CASSLEQGRADTQYF. The CDR3 DNA reads TGTGCCAGCAGCCTTGAACAGGGGAGGGCAGATACGCAGTATTTT.

This clone occurred many times. V is TRBV2 and J is TRBJ2-7; no reliable D call. Per germline, CDR1 SNHLY and CDR2 FYNNEI. Trimming shortened V by 3 bases and J by 3 bases, and 9 bases separated the two germline ends. The CDR3 totals 13 residues. The CDR3 nucleotides are TGTGCCAGCAGTGAGTACAGCTACTACGAGCAGTACTTC. Its translation: CASSEYSYYEQYF.

The rearrangement joins TRBV7-2 to TRBJ2-3; no firm D call. The CDR3 contains 16 residues. The germline V gene has CDR1 SGHTA and CDR2 FQGNSA. V gave up 3 bases and J gave up 2 bases, with 15 bases separating them. CDR3 DNA: TGTGCCAGCAGCTTTATTAACGGATTAGACACAGATACGCAGTATTTT. It specifies CASSFINGLDTDTQYF.

A single count supports this clone. The chain uses TRBV9 and TRBJ1-3; D ambiguous. Between the trimmed V and J ends, which lost 0 bases and 2 bases, there was a span of 9 bases. From germline, CDR1 is SGDLS and CDR2 YYNGEE. The CDR3 is 15 amino acids. CDR3 sequence reads: CASSVESAPGNTIYF. The CDR3, as DNA: TGTGCCAGCAGCGTAGAATCAGCTCCTGGAAACACCATATATTTT.

The chain uses TRBV28 and TRBJ1-5, with TRBD1 matching over 7 bases. CDR1 MDHEN and CDR2 SYDVKM come from the germline V gene. This CDR3 contains 16 residues. V trimming: 5 bases; J trimming: 8 bases; junction bases outside the gene matches: 15. CDR3 nucleotide sequence: TGTGCCAGCAGTCAGGGGGGACGTGGGTTAGTTGAGCCCCAGCATTTT. Amino acid sequence: CASSQGGRGLVEPQHF.

The chain employs TRBV5-1 and TRBJ2-1, with TRBD2 matching over 8 bases. Trimming removed 4 bases from V and 9 bases from J; junction bases left unmatched: 3. The CDR3 is 12 amino acids. Looked up from germline, CDR1 is SGHRS and CDR2 is YFSETQ. CDR3 residues: CASSKTSVEQFF. The CDR3 coding sequence is TGCGCCAGCAGCAAGACTAGCGTTGAGCAGTTCTTC.